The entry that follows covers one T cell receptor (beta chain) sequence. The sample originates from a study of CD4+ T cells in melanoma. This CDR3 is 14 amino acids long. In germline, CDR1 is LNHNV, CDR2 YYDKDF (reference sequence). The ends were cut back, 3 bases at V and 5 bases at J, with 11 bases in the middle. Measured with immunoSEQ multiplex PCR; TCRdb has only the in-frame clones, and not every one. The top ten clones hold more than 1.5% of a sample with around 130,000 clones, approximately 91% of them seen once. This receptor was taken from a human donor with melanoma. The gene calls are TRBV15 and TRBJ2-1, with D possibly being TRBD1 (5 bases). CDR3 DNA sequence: TGTGCCACCAGCAGGTCTGGGGCCGACAATGAGCAGTTCTTC. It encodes CATSRSGADNEQFF.